These 2 T cell receptor beta chains originate from one sample sequenced in a study of T cells in Graves' hyperthyroidism and ophthalmopathy. RNA transcripts gave rise to amplified TCR beta CDR3 regions. HTBI primers were the set used in a first-round RT-PCR of the TCR CDR3. One entry per CDR3 protein, called by TCRdb with MiXCR from the multiplex PCR reads. The table records about 710,000 distinct CDR3 sequences, less than 20% of them present only once. Sequencing was done on a sample of blood. The receptors were gathered from a man between 18 and 29 years old with Graves' hyperthyroidism.

The genes are TRBV7-2 and TRBJ2-1, with 7 bases fitting TRBD2. With 1 base clipped from V and 7 bases from J, the junction kept 7 bases outside the gene matches. Germline V gene sequence: CDR1 SGHTA, CDR2 FQGNSA. This CDR3 is 15 amino acids long. CDR3 residues: CASSLVAGVTNEQFF. CDR3 nucleotides: TGTGCCAGCAGCTTAGTGGCGGGAGTGACTAATGAGCAGTTCTTC.

This clonotype was observed a few times. The genes are TRBV7-9 and TRBJ2-5; D is uncertain. This CDR3 has 13 amino acids. The ends were cut back, 1 base at V and 3 bases at J, with 6 bases in the middle. Germline V CDR1 and CDR2: SEHNR, FQNEAQ (reference sequence). CDR3 bases: TGTGCCAGCAGCTTAGAGGTGGAAGAGACCCAGTACTTC. Its protein is CASSLEVEETQYF.